This TCR beta chain was sequenced for a study of T-cell memory formation after mild COVID-19. TCRdb reanalysed the 5' RACE reads using MiXCR and keeps one entry per CDR3 protein. The repertoire holds 350,000 or so distinct CDR3 sequences, with about 21% as singletons. Findings of the study overall: Whereas later expanders leaned CD4+, clones contracting day 15 to 85 showed a balanced CD4/CD8 makeup.

This clonotype was detected only a few times. The antigen is undetermined. The CDR3 spans 13 residues. Between the trimmed V and J ends, which lost 5 bases and 0 bases, there was a span of 6 bases. Germline values: CDR1 SGHTA, CDR2 FQGTGA. The chain employs TRBV7-3 and TRBJ2-3; D gene unclear. The sequenced sample consisted of PBMCs or a T cell subset sorted from them (not recorded which). The receptor comes from an adult woman who had mild COVID-19 (a few samples of this study predate the infection). Cell type and time point are not known. The CDR3 nucleotides read TGTGCCAGCAGCGCCAGGAGCACAGATACGCAGTATTTT. Amino acid sequence: CASSARSTDTQYF.